This T cell receptor (beta chain) was observed in a study of cytomegalovirus exposure and HLA in healthy donors. Study results and caveats: Later work associated fewer than 20,000 TCR beta sequences with HLA alleles at 0.05 false discovery rate. In a later analysis, an Asian-associated ancestry cluster reportedly showed fewer N-insertions than the roughly 690-donor mean. Later on, analysis showed that most CMV-associated TCR beta chains appeared to be HLA-restricted.

The CDR3 runs 17 residues. In germline, CDR1 is SQVTM, CDR2 ANQGSEA. V was pared by 3 bases and J by 5 bases, with 23 bases between. This clone occurred a few times. Its target is unknown. The primer mix had 60 Vbeta and 13 Jbeta primers. Profiled with immunoSEQ multiplex PCR; TCRdb holds only in-frame clones, not every one. The sample lists roughly 190,000 clones, 75% to 85% seen once, with roughly 0.73% in the top ten. The sequence was collected from a woman aged 18-35 years in good health and CMV-seronegative. This chain joins TRBV29-1 and TRBJ2-1; D might be TRBD2 (5 bases). Source material: PBMCs. CDR3 nucleotide sequence: TGCAGCGTTGATGGTAGGCAGACCAGACTAAACGACAATGAGCAGTTCTTC. Translation gives CSVDGRQTRLNDNEQFF.